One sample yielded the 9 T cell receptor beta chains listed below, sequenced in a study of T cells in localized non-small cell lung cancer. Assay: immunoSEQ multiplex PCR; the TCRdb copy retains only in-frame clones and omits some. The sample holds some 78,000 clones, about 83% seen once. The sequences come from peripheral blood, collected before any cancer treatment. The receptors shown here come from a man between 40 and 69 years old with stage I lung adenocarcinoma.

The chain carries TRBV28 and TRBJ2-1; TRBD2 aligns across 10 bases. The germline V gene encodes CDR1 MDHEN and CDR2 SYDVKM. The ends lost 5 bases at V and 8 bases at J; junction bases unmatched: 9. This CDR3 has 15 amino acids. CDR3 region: CASSLPPSGSYEQFF. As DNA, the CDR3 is TGTGCCAGCAGTCTTCCGCCTAGCGGGAGTTATGAGCAGTTCTTC.

CDR3 sequence (DNA): TGCGCCAGCAGCTGGGGACCTGGCGGGAACGAGCAGTACTTC. It codes for CASSWGPGGNEQYF. The chain is built from TRBV5-1 and TRBJ2-7, with a tentative D call TRBD2 (6 bases). V was clipped by 3 bases and J by 5 bases, with 15 bases between them. The CDR3 consists of 14 residues. Germline V gene sequence: CDR1 SGHRS, CDR2 YFSETQ.

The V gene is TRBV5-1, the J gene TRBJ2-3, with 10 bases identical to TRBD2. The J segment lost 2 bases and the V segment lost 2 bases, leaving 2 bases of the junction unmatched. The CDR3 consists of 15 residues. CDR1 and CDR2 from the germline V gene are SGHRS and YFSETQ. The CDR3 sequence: CASSLGLAVTDTQYF. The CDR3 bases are TGCGCCAGCAGCTTAGGACTAGCGGTCACAGATACGCAGTATTTT.

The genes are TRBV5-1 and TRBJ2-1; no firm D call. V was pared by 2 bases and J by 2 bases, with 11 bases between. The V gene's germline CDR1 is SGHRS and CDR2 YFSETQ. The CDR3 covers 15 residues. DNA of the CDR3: TGCGCCAGCAGCTTCGCAGCGATGCCCTACAATGAGCAGTTCTTC. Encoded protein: CASSFAAMPYNEQFF.

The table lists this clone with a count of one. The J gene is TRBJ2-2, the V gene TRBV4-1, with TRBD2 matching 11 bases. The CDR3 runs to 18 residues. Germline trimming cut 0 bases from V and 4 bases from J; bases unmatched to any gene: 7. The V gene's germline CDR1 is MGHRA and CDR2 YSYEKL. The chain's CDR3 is CASSQDSGRAWGTGELFF. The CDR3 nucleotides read TGCGCCAGCAGCCAAGATAGCGGGAGGGCCTGGGGCACCGGGGAGCTGTTTTTT.

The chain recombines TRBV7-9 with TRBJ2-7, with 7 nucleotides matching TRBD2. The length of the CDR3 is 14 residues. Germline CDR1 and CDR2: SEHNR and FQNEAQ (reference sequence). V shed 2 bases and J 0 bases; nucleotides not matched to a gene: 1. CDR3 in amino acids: CASSLSGDSYEQYF. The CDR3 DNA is TGTGCCAGCAGCTTAAGCGGGGACTCCTACGAGCAGTACTTC.

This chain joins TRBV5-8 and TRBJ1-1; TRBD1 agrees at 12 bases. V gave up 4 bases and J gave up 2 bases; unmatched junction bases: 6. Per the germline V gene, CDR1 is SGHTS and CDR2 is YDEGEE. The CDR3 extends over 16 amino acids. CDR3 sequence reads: CASSVGQGADNTEAFF. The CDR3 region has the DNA TGTGCCAGCAGCGTGGGACAGGGGGCGGACAACACTGAAGCTTTCTTT.

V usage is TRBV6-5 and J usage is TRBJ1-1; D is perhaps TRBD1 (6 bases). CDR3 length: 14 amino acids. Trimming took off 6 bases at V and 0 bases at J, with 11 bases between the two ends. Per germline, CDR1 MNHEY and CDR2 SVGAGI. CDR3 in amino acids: CASSPGQLNTEAFF. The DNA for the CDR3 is TGTGCCAGCAGCCCCGGACAGCTGAACACTGAAGCTTTCTTT.

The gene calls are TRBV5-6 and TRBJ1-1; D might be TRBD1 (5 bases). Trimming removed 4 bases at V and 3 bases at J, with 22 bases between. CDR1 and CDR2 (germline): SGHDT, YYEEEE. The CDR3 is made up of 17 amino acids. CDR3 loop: CASSHRLKGPGDTEAFF. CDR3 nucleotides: TGTGCCAGCAGCCATCGGCTCAAGGGGCCGGGGGACACTGAAGCTTTCTTT.